The 18 T cell receptor beta chains listed next were all sequenced from one sample in a study of T cells in Graves' hyperthyroidism and ophthalmopathy. Amplified TCR beta CDR3 regions came from RNA transcripts. When the TCR CDR3 underwent first-round RT-PCR, the HTBI primer set was used. TCRdb called the multiplex PCR reads again in MiXCR, with one record for every CDR3 protein. The table shows hundreds of thousands of distinct CDR3 sequences, with over 35% occurring only once. The sequencing sample was made of blood. The receptors here all came from a man between 18 and 29 years old with Graves' hyperthyroidism.

In its sample, this clonotype was seen a few times. The V and J genes are TRBV19 and TRBJ2-5, with TRBD2 identical over 11 bases. Germline V gene data show CDR1 as LNHDA and CDR2 as SQIVND (reference sequence). The CDR3 is 18 residues long. Trimming removed 8 bases from V and 5 bases from J; junction bases left unmatched: 19. The CDR3 sequence: CASASSGGLAGGGETQYF. In DNA form, the CDR3 reads TGTGCCAGTGCCTCCTCCGGCGGGCTAGCGGGGGGCGGGGAGACCCAGTACTTC.

This clonotype was picked up a small number of times. The rearrangement uses TRBV4-2 and TRBJ1-2; D may be TRBD1 (6 bases). The germline V and J ends were trimmed by 7 bases and 6 bases, with 18 bases remaining between them. This CDR3 has 14 residues. From germline, CDR1 is LGHNA and CDR2 YNFKEQ. This chain's CDR3 is CASTTLGQLDGYTF. The CDR3, as DNA: TGTGCCAGCACCACACTCGGACAGCTAGATGGCTACACCTTC.

V is TRBV12-3 or TRBV12-4 and J is TRBJ1-1; no firm D call. V was cut by 3 bases and J by 0 bases, with 11 bases left in between. This CDR3 has 15 residues. The CDR3 DNA reads as TGTGCCAGCAGTTTCGTGAGGGCAGTGAACACTGAAGCTTTCTTT. Protein: CASSFVRAVNTEAFF.

The chain carries TRBV29-1 and TRBJ1-1; D not resolved. The CDR3 spans 13 residues. The V gene's germline CDR1 is SQVTM and CDR2 ANQGSEA. The germline V and J ends were trimmed by 8 bases and 1 base, with 14 bases remaining between them. CDR3 DNA: TGCAGCCAAGGTAGGGCGGGGAACACTGAAGCTTTCTTT. Translation: CSQGRAGNTEAFF.

This clonotype was recorded many times. The chain links TRBV12-3 or TRBV12-4 to TRBJ1-2; maybe TRBD1 (5 bases). V lost 0 bases, J lost 7 bases, and 6 bases lay in between. The CDR3 totals 12 residues. This CDR3 is CASSLAGAGYTF. The CDR3 DNA follows: TGTGCCAGCAGTTTAGCAGGGGCTGGCTACACCTTC.

The table lists this clonotype with many counts. The chain recombines TRBV7-9 with TRBJ2-5; TRBD1 is a possible D gene (6 bases). This CDR3 is built from 15 residues. V shed 5 bases and J shed 2 bases, with 15 bases lying between them. Germline CDR1 and CDR2: SEHNR and FQNEAQ (reference sequence). This CDR3 is CASSPGTRRQETQYF. CDR3 in DNA: TGTGCCAGCAGCCCGGGGACACGCAGGCAAGAGACCCAGTACTTC.

J is TRBJ2-7 and V is TRBV29-1; D is perhaps TRBD2 (5 bases). CDR3 size: 15 residues. Trimming took off 5 bases at V and 3 bases at J, with 20 bases between the two ends. From germline, CDR1 is SQVTM and CDR2 ANQGSEA. In DNA, the CDR3 is TGCAGCGTTAGTAGAGGCCGGGGTAAAAACTACGAGCAGTACTTC. The encoded protein is CSVSRGRGKNYEQYF.

The rearrangement links TRBV20-1 to TRBJ1-6; no definite D call. Per the germline V gene, CDR1 is DFQATT and CDR2 is SNEGSKA (reference sequence). The CDR3 extends over 16 amino acids. V was shortened by 3 bases and J by 2 bases, with 14 bases between the two germline ends. The CDR3 is CSARDSWHTYNSPLHF. In nucleotides, the CDR3 is TGCAGTGCTAGGGACTCCTGGCACACCTATAATTCACCCCTCCACTTT.

The chain is built from TRBV7-9 and TRBJ2-7; D is unclear. V lost 1 base, J lost 3 bases, and 10 bases lay in between. The germline CDR1 and CDR2 sequences are SEHNR and FQNEAQ (reference sequence). The CDR3 sequence is 14 residues long. The CDR3 DNA reads TGTGCCAGCAGCTTAGACCTGTTGAGCTACGAGCAGTACTTC. It yields the protein CASSLDLLSYEQYF.

The chain joins TRBV6-1 to TRBJ1-2; possibly TRBD1 for D (5 bases). V gave up 0 bases and J gave up 3 bases, with 17 bases separating them. The length of the CDR3 is 17 residues. Germline V gives CDR1 MNHNS, CDR2 SASEGT. CDR3 nucleotide sequence: TGTGCCAGCAGTGAAGCGAGACAGCGGGCCCTATACTATGGCTACACCTTC. This gives the protein CASSEARQRALYYGYTF.

Only one count was recorded for this clonotype. One end of the junction does not line up with germline, which may come from a read error. The CDR3 is CSARRGDTEDFF. The CDR3 region has the DNA TGCAGCGCCCGAAGGGGGGACACTGAAGATTTCTTT. V and J are TRBV29-1 and TRBJ1-1; tentatively, D is TRBD1 (6 bases). The CDR3 sequence is 12 residues long. Germline V lookup: CDR1 SQVTM, CDR2 ANQGSEA.

This clonotype was counted a few times. At one of its ends the junction is not consistent with the germline gene, which may arise from a read error. This chain links TRBV10-3 with TRBJ2-2; the D is unclear. The CDR3 sequence is 13 residues long. CDR1 and CDR2 from the germline V gene are ENHRY and SYGVKD. CDR3 region: CASSPDFTGELFF. CDR3 nucleotide sequence: TGTGCCAGCAGTCCCGACTTCACCGGGGAGCTGTTTTTT.

This chain joins TRBV2 and TRBJ1-5, with 8 bases aligning to TRBD1. This CDR3 contains 15 residues. With V trimmed by 6 bases and J by 4 bases, 8 bases remained unmatched. Germline loops: CDR1 SNHLY, CDR2 FYNNEI. The CDR3 DNA is TGTGCCAGCAGCGAGGGGACAGGAGCAAATCAGCCCCAGCATTTT. Translating gives CASSEGTGANQPQHF.

This clonotype was found once. V gene TRBV25-1 combines with J gene TRBJ2-7; no reliable D call. The germline V and J ends were trimmed by 11 bases and 4 bases, with 12 bases remaining between them. The germline V gene encodes CDR1 MGHDK and CDR2 SYGVNS. The CDR3 consists of 11 residues. DNA of the CDR3: TGTGCCGGTCATAGCCTATACGAGCAGTACTTC. Its translation: CAGHSLYEQYF.

This rearrangement joins TRBV11-3 to TRBJ2-5, with D possibly TRBD1 on 6 matching bases. V was pared by 0 bases and J by 5 bases, with 19 bases between. This CDR3 comprises 17 residues. In germline, CDR1 is SGHNT, CDR2 YENEEA. CDR3 in amino acids: CASSLDPTHRVSETQYF. Written as DNA, the CDR3 is TGTGCCAGCAGCTTAGATCCTACTCACAGGGTTTCGGAGACCCAGTACTTC. Full variable domain (outside the CDR3, taken from reference TRBV11-3 and TRBJ2-5): EAGVVQSPRYKIIEKKQPVAFWCNPISGHNTLYWYLQNLGQGPELLIRYENEEAVDDSQLPKDRFSAERLKGVDSTLKIQPAELGDSAVYLCASSLDPTHRVSETQYFGPGTRLLVL.

To note about this clonotype: One end of the junction does not line up with germline, which may come from a read error. The chain employs TRBV6-5 and TRBJ2-7; a weak D match, TRBD1 (5 bases). In germline, CDR1 is MNHEY, CDR2 SVGAGI. The CDR3 sequence is 15 residues long. The CDR3 loop reads CAISYSNQGRLEQYF. CDR3 coding DNA: TGTGCCATCAGTTACTCGAACCAGGGTAGGCTCGAGCAGTACTTC.

Many counts were recorded for this clonotype. This chain connects TRBV20-1 to TRBJ2-7; D remains unclear. Germline-derived CDR1 and CDR2 are DFQATT and SNEGSKA (reference sequence). This CDR3 has 13 amino acids. Trimming stripped 2 bases from V and 1 base from J, with 9 bases between. DNA for the CDR3: TGCAGTGCTAGAAAGTGGGGATCCTACGAGCAGTACTTC. Translated, it gives CSARKWGSYEQYF.

The chain has TRBV7-3 and TRBJ1-1, with D perhaps TRBD1 (6 bases). The CDR3 consists of 15 residues. Germline V lookup: CDR1 SGHTA, CDR2 FQGTGA. V was cut by 1 base and J by 4 bases, with 13 bases left in between. The CDR3 DNA follows: TGTGCCAGCAGCTTAATGGACAGTGGTAGCACTGAAGCTTTCTTT. Translating gives CASSLMDSGSTEAFF.